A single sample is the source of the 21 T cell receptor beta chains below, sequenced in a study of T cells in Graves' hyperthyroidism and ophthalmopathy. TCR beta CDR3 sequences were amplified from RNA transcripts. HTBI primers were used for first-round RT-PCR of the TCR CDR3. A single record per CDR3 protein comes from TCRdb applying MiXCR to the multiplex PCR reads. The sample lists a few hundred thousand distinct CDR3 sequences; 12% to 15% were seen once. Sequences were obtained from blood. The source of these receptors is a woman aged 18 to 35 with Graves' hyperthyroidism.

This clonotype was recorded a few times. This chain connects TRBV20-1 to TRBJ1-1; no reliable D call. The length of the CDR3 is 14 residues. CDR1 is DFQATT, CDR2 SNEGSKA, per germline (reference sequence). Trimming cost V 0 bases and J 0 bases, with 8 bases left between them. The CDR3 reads CSARDSQMNTEAFF. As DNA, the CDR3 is TGCAGTGCTAGAGATTCCCAGATGAACACTGAAGCTTTCTTT.

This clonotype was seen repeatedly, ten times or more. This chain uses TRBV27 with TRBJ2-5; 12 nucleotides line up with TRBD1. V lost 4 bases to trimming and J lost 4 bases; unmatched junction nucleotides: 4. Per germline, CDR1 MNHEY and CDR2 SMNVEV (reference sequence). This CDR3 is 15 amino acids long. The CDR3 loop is CASSSGTGGVETQYF. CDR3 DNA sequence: TGTGCCAGCAGTTCCGGGACAGGGGGCGTAGAGACCCAGTACTTC.

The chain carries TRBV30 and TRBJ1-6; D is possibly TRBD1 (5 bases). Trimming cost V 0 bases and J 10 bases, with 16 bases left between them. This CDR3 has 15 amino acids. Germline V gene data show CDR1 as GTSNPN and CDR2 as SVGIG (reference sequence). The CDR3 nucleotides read TGTGCCTGGAGTGTAATGACCATCCGGGGGTCACCCCTCCACTTT. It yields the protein CAWSVMTIRGSPLHF.

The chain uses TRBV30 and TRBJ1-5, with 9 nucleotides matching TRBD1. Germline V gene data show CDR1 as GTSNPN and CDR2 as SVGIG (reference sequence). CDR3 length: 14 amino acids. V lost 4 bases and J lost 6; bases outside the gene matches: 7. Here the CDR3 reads CAWTKDRGGQPQHF. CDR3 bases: TGTGCCTGGACTAAGGACAGGGGCGGTCAGCCCCAGCATTTT.

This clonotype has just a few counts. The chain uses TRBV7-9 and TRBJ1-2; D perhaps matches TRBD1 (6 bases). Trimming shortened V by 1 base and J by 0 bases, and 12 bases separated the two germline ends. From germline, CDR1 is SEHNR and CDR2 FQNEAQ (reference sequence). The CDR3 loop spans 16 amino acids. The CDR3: CASSLGTGIANYGYTF. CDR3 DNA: TGTGCCAGCAGCTTAGGAACAGGGATAGCTAACTATGGCTACACCTTC. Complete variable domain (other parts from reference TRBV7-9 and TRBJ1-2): DTGVSQNPRHKITKRGQNVTFRCDPISEHNRLYWYRQTLGQGPEFLTYFQNEAQLEKSRLLSDRFSAERPKGSFSTLEIQRTEQGDSAMYLCASSLGTGIANYGYTFGSGTRLTVV.

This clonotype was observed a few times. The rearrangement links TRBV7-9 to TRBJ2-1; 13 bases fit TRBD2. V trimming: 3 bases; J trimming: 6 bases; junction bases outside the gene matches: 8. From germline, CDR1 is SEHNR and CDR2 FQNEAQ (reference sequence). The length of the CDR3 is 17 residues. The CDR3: CASSFGGLAGVINEQFF. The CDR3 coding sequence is TGTGCCAGCAGCTTCGGTGGACTAGCGGGAGTTATCAATGAGCAGTTCTTC.

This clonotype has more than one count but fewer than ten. This CDR3 reads CATSGGGGSHRNTEAFF. The CDR3 nucleotides read TGTGCCACCAGCGGAGGAGGGGGGTCGCATCGGAACACTGAAGCTTTCTTT. J is TRBJ1-1 and V is TRBV15, with D perhaps TRBD1 (6 bases). There are 17 residues in the CDR3. The germline CDR1 and CDR2 sequences are LNHNV and YYDKDF (reference sequence). Trimming cost V 5 bases and J 1 base, with 20 bases left between them.

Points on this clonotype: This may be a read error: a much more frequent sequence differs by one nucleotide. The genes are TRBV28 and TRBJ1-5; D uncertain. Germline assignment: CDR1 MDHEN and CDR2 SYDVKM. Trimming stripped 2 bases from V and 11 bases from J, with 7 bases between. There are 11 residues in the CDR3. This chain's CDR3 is CASSLGQAQHF. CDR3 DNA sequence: TGTGCCAGCAGTTTAGGGCAGGCCCAGCATTTT.

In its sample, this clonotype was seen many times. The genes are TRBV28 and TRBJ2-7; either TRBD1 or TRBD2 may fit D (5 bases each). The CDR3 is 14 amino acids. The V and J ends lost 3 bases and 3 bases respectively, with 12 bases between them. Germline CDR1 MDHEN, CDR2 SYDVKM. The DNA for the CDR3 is TGTGCCAGCAGTTTTGTTCTGAGGGGCTACGAGCAGTACTTC. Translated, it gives CASSFVLRGYEQYF.

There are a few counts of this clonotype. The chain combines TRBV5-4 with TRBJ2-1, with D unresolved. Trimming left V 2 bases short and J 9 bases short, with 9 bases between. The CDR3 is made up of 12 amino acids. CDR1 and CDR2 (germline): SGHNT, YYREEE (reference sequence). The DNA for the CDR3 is TGTGCCAGCAGCTTCGTGCGAGGTGAGCAGTTCTTC. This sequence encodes CASSFVRGEQFF.

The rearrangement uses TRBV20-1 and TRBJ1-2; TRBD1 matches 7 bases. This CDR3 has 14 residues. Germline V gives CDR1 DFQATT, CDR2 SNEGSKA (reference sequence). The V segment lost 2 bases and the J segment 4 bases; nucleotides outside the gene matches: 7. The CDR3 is CSARRDRKTYGYTF. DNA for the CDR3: TGCAGTGCTAGACGGGACAGAAAAACCTATGGCTACACCTTC.

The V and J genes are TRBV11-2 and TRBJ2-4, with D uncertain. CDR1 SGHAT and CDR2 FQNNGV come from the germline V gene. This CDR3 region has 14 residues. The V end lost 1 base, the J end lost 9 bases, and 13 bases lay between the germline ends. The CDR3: CASSLAGAFGIQYF. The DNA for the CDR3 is TGTGCCAGCAGCTTAGCAGGTGCCTTTGGCATTCAGTACTTC.

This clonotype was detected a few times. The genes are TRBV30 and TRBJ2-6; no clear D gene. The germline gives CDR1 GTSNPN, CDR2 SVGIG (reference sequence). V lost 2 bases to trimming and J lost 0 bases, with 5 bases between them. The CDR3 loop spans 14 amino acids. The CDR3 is CAWSFASGANVLTF. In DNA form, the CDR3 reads TGTGCCTGGAGTTTTGCCTCTGGGGCCAACGTCCTGACTTTC.

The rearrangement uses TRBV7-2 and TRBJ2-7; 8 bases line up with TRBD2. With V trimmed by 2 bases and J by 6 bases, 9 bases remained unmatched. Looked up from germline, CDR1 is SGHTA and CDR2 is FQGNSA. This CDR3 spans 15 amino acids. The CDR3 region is CASSLPPSGRSEQYF. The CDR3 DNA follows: TGTGCCAGCAGCTTACCCCCGAGCGGGAGATCCGAGCAGTACTTC. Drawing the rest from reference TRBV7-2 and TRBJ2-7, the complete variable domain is GAGVSQSPSNKVTEKGKDVELRCDPISGHTALYWYRQSLGQGLEFLIYFQGNSAPDKSGLPSDRFSAERTGGSVSTLTIQRTQQEDSAVYLCASSLPPSGRSEQYFGPGTRLTVT.

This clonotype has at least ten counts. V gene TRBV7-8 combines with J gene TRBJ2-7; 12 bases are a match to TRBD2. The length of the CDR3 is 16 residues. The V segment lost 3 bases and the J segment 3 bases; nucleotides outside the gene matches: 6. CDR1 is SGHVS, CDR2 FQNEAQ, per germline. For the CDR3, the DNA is TGTGCCAGCAGCTTCGGACTAGCGGGAACTAACTACGAGCAGTACTTC. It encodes CASSFGLAGTNYEQYF.

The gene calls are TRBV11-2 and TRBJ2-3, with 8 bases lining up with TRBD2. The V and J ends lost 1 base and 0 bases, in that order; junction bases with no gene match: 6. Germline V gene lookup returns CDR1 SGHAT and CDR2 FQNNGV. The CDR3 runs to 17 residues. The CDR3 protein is CASSLALAGTSTDTQYF. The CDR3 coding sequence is TGTGCCAGCAGCTTAGCCCTAGCGGGTACTAGCACAGATACGCAGTATTTT.

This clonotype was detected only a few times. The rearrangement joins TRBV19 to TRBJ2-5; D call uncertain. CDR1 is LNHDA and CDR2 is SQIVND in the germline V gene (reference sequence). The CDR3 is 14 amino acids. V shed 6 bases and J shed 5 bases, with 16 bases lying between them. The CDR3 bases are TGTGCCAGTAGCAATCTCAGAGTCTCGGAGACCCAGTACTTC. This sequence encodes CASSNLRVSETQYF.

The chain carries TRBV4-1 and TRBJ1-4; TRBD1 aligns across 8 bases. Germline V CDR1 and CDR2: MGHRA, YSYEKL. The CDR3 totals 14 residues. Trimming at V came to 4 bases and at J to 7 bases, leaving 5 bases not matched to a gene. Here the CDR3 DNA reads TGCGCCAGCAGCCGAACAGGGGGAAGTGAAAAACTGTTTTTT. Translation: CASSRTGGSEKLFF.

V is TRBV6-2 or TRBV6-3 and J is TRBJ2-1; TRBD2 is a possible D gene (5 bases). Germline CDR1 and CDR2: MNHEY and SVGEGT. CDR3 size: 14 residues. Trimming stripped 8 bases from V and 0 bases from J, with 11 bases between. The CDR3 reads CASGLASSYNEQFF. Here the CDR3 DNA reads TGTGCCAGCGGGTTAGCGAGCTCCTACAATGAGCAGTTCTTC.

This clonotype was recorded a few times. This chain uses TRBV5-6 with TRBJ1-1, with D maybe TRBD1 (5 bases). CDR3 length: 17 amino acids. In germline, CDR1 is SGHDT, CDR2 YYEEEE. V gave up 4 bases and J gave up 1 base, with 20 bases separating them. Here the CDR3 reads CASSLFGARGENTEAFF. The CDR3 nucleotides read TGTGCCAGCAGCCTCTTCGGGGCGAGAGGTGAGAACACTGAAGCTTTCTTT.

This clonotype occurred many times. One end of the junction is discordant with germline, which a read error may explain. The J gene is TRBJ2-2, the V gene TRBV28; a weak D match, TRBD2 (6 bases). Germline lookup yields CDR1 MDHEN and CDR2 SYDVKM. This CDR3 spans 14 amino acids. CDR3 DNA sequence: TGTGCCAGCAGTACCCTACTCGGGACTCGGGACTCCATTTTT. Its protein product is CASSTLLGTRDSIF.